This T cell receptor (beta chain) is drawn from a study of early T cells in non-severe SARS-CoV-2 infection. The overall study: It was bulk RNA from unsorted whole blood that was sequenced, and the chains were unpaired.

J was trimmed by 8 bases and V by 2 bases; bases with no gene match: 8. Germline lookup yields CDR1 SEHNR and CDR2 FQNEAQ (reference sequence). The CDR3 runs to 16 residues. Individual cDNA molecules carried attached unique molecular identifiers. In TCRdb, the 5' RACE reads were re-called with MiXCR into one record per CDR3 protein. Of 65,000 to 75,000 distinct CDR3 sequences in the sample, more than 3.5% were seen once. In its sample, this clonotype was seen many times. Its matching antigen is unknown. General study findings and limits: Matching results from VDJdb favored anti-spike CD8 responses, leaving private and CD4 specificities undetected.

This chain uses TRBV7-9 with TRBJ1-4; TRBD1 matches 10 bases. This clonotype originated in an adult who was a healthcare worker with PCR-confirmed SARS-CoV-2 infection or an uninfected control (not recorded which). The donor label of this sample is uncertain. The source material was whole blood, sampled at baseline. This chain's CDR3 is CASSLIGGTGVEKLFF. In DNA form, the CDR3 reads TGTGCCAGCAGCTTAATCGGAGGGACAGGGGTGGAAAAACTGTTTTTT.